A selection of T cell receptor beta chains follows, all from one sample in a study of blood T cell repertoires in COVID-19. Clones were read by immunoSEQ multiplex PCR, and TCRdb kept only the in-frame ones, dropping some. The profile shows hundreds of thousands of clones, 65% to 90% of them singletons. The sequencing input was peripheral blood. These receptors came from a human donor in a cohort sampled during active COVID-19. The CDR3 runs from the conserved cysteine through the conserved F or W. D genes are given only for firm matches. Not all rows give a size; the values are once, few, many and, for expanded clones, a class.

clone_size j_call d_call v_call cdr3_aa cdr3_nt
NA TRBJ1-2 NA TRBV6-1 CASSDPTGRNGYTF TGTGCCAGCAGTGACCCCACAGGGAGAAATGGCTACACCTTC
NA TRBJ1-6 NA TRBV9 CASSVSQAGGSPLHF TGTGCCAGCAGCGTAAGTCAGGCTGGGGGGTCACCCCTCCACTTT
NA TRBJ2-5 TRBD1 TRBV6-1 CASSEARDREVETQYF TGTGCCAGCAGTGAAGCGAGGGACAGGGAGGTCGAGACCCAGTACTTC
NA TRBJ1-4 NA TRBV25-1 CASNDRRGSSEKLFF TGTGCCAGCAACGACCGTCGGGGTTCTAGTGAAAAACTGTTTTTT
NA TRBJ1-2 NA TRBV27 CASSLNEGDGYTF TGTGCCAGCAGCCTAAATGAAGGGGATGGCTACACCTTC
NA TRBJ2-3 NA TRBV18 CASSPTRGEDTQYF TGTGCCAGCTCACCTACCCGGGGTGAAGATACGCAGTATTTT
NA TRBJ2-3 TRBD1 TRBV9 CASSVGGGPTDTQYF TGTGCCAGCAGCGTAGGAGGGGGCCCCACAGATACGCAGTATTTT
NA TRBJ2-7 TRBD1 TRBV6-5 CASSYSGQVYEQYF TGTGCCAGCAGTTACTCAGGACAGGTCTACGAGCAGTACTTC
NA TRBJ1-5 NA TRBV4-1 CASSQVLPTGNQPQHF TGCGCCAGCAGCCAGGTTCTTCCGACGGGGAATCAGCCCCAGCATTTT
NA TRBJ1-4 NA TRBV19 CATREEKLFF TGTGCCACGAGGGAGGAAAAACTGTTTTTT
NA TRBJ2-3 TRBD2 TRBV2 CASSGLAGGDTQYF TGTGCCAGCAGCGGACTAGCGGGGGGAGATACGCAGTATTTT
once TRBJ2-3 TRBD1 TRBV5-1 CASSTAGGSGTDTQYF TGCGCCAGCAGCACGGCAGGGGGATCGGGCACAGATACGCAGTATTTT
NA TRBJ2-1 TRBD1 TRBV2 CASSERTGNNNEQFF TGTGCCAGCAGTGAACGGACAGGGAATAACAATGAGCAGTTCTTC